The 10 T cell receptor beta chains below were found in one sample sequenced in a study of human T cells and chemical hapten exposure. TCRdb re-called the RACE reads through MiXCR, storing one row per CDR3 protein. The sample has a few hundred thousand distinct CDR3 sequences; approximately 5.8% are singletons. Time point described: pre-sensitization, week 0. Described treatment: therapeutic diphenylcyclopropenone sensitization with weekly scalp DPC. The sample consisted of whole blood, taken in connection with sensitization to the hapten diphenylcyclopropenone (DPC). Receptor source: a woman between 18 and 29 years old with alopecia areata. Some clones in this sample may be carry-over from other donors' samples.

This clonotype has at least ten counts. CDR3 loop: CASSQGGYNSPLHF. The CDR3 bases are TGCGCCAGCAGCCAAGGAGGATATAATTCACCCCTCCACTTT. The gene calls are TRBV4-3 and TRBJ1-6; D remains ambiguous. The CDR3 is made up of 14 amino acids. The V and J ends lost 1 base and 4 bases respectively, with 5 bases between them. CDR1 is LGHNA and CDR2 is YSLEER in the germline V gene.

This chain connects TRBV12-3 or TRBV12-4 to TRBJ2-3, with D maybe TRBD1 (7 bases). CDR3 length: 15 residues. The V gene lost 5 bases and the J gene lost 2 bases, with 14 bases spanning the gap. The CDR3 is CASSPQGGHTDTQYF. The CDR3 DNA reads TGTGCCAGCAGTCCTCAGGGGGGACACACAGATACGCAGTATTTT.

This clonotype was seen ten or more times. CDR3 sequence reads: CASSLAFRRIVRGDTQYF. The CDR3 region has the DNA TGTGCCAGCAGCTTAGCGTTTCGTCGGATCGTAAGGGGAGATACGCAGTATTTT. The chain is built from TRBV7-8 and TRBJ2-3; a weak D match, TRBD1 (5 bases). The CDR3 is 18 amino acids. Between the trimmed V and J ends, which lost 0 bases and 5 bases, there was a span of 21 bases. CDR1 SGHVS and CDR2 FQNEAQ come from the germline V gene.

This chain joins TRBV20-1 and TRBJ1-1, with a weak D call TRBD1 (5 bases). The germline V gene encodes CDR1 DFQATT and CDR2 SNEGSKA (reference sequence). V gave up 2 bases and J gave up 4 bases, with 8 bases separating them. The CDR3 is 12 amino acids. The CDR3 region is CSARMGTTEAFF. For the CDR3, the DNA is TGCAGTGCTAGAATGGGGACCACTGAAGCTTTCTTT.

This clonotype was counted many times. V usage is TRBV24-1 and J usage is TRBJ1-5, with 8 bases lining up with TRBD1. Trimming took 3 bases from V and 5 from J; bases not matched to a gene: 5. From germline, CDR1 is KGHDR and CDR2 SFDVKD. The CDR3 has 15 residues. CDR3: CATSDPGTGDQPQHF. The CDR3 DNA is TGTGCCACCAGTGATCCCGGGACAGGCGATCAGCCCCAGCATTTT.

This clonotype was seen at least ten times. The rearrangement uses TRBV6-2 or TRBV6-3 and TRBJ1-2, with TRBD1 as a possible D gene (6 bases). CDR1 and CDR2 (germline): MNHEY, SVGEGT. The CDR3 totals 14 residues. V lost 5 bases to trimming and J lost 2 bases, with 12 bases between them. The CDR3 sequence is CASSHGQINYGYTF. Here the CDR3 DNA reads TGTGCCAGCAGTCACGGACAGATCAACTATGGCTACACCTTC.

This clonotype has just a few counts. The V gene is TRBV11-2, the J gene TRBJ2-7, with TRBD2 matching 15 bases. V shed 4 bases and J 5 bases; nucleotides not matched to a gene: 6. Germline loops: CDR1 SGHAT, CDR2 FQNNGV. The CDR3 loop spans 16 amino acids. The CDR3 loop is CASSSWTSGGANEQYF. CDR3 in DNA: TGTGCCAGCAGCTCCTGGACTAGCGGGGGGGCGAACGAGCAGTACTTC.

This clonotype was detected a few times. The chain recombines TRBV25-1 with TRBJ2-2, with 9 positions matching TRBD1. Unmatched junction bases numbered 7, after V lost 2 bases and J lost 6 bases. The CDR3 runs to 16 residues. Germline CDR1 and CDR2: MGHDK and SYGVNS. In DNA form, the CDR3 reads TGTGCCAGCAGTGAAGAAGGGACAGGGAAGGCCGGGGAGCTGTTTTTT. Amino acid sequence: CASSEEGTGKAGELFF.

This clonotype was counted many times. The chain employs TRBV6-2 or TRBV6-3 and TRBJ2-7; D ambiguous. V lost 6 bases to trimming and J lost 0 bases, with 12 bases between them. The V gene's germline CDR1 is MNHEY and CDR2 SVGEGT. This CDR3 is built from 14 residues. The CDR3 nucleotides read TGTGCCAGCAGCCTGAGACCGGGCTCCTACGAGCAGTACTTC. This translates into CASSLRPGSYEQYF.

This clonotype was observed many times. This chain uses TRBV11-3 with TRBJ2-6; no definite D call. Germline CDR1 is SGHNT and CDR2 is YENEEA. Trimming removed 5 bases from V and 0 bases from J, with 5 bases in between. The length of the CDR3 is 14 residues. The chain's CDR3 is CASSASSGANVLTF. The CDR3 DNA reads as TGTGCCAGCAGCGCTAGCTCTGGGGCCAACGTCCTGACTTTC.